This T cell receptor (beta chain) was retrieved from a study of shared clonotypes between healthy human individuals. The V end was cut by 4 bases, the J end by 1 base, with 18 bases between. The germline gives CDR1 SGDLS, CDR2 YYNGEE. CDR3 length: 17 residues. As to this clone: Its antigen is not known.

Study-level findings and limits: Generation probabilities of non-shared clonotypes were lower (relative to those shared by all four donors). Donor clonotype sharing was expected to depend on sequencing depth. In general, naive subsets displayed greater estimated richness than memory subsets did.

Data came from immunoSEQ multiplex PCR; TCRdb stores just in-frame clones and leaves some out. The sample has approximately 2.5 million clones, approximately 94% seen once; the top ten hold around 0.15%. V usage is TRBV9 and J usage is TRBJ1-3; maybe TRBD1 (5 bases). The sequencing sample was made of naive CD4+ T cells sorted from blood. The subset: CD45RA+ positively selected. The source is a man between 18 and 35 years old in good health. CDR3 loop: CASSLGRGLRSGNTIYF. As DNA, the CDR3 is TGTGCCAGCAGCCTAGGAAGGGGACTTCGATCTGGAAACACCATATATTTT.